The following is a TCR beta chain sequence with its context. Its antigen is not identified. The record originates from a study of CD8+ T cells in alopecia areata. General study results and limits: Normal scalp had lower clonality than lesional scalp, with alopecia totalis/universalis lesions showing this most strongly. Scalp samples also yield sequences of resident alphabeta T cells from normal skin.

Lesional scalp tissue (obtained by punch biopsy) and peripheral blood were collected from alopecia areata patients. Sorting of PBMCs yielded the CD4+ and CD8+ T cells. Extraction of RNA preceded its reverse transcription into cDNA, which served as the sequencing template. The assay was immunoSEQ multiplex PCR, and TCRdb's table has in-frame clones only and misses some. The data contain 110,000 or so clones, 45% to 60% of them singletons. Trimming stripped 0 bases from V and 3 bases from J, with 6 bases between. Germline CDR1 reads MNHEY; CDR2 reads SMNVEV (reference sequence). There are 13 residues in the CDR3.

This sequence joins TRBV27 and TRBJ2-7; maybe TRBD2 (6 bases). The sequence was collected from a human donor with alopecia areata. Specimen: NKG2D-low CD8+ T cells sorted from blood. The CDR3, as DNA: TGTGCCAGCAGTTTATCAGCGGGCTACGAGCAGTACTTC. Amino acids: CASSLSAGYEQYF.